A selection of T cell receptor beta chains follows, all from one sample in a study of CD8 T cells in Susac syndrome. TCRdb reprocessed the immunoSEQ multiplex PCR reads with MiXCR, giving one entry per CDR3 protein. The table lists 100,000 to 150,000 distinct CDR3 sequences, 75% to 90% of them singletons, with roughly 0.5% in the top ten. What was sequenced was CD8+ T cells from PBMCs. All receptors come from a human donor with multiple sclerosis. Both conserved end residues are part of each CDR3. The D gene is left open where the match is weak. Only some rows state a clone size, as once, few, many or a class for expanded clones.

v_call: TRBV27
d_call: .
clone_size: .
j_call: TRBJ2-7
cdr3_aa: CASSLSVSGLPEQYF
cdr3_nt: TGTGCCAGCAGTTTATCGGTATCAGGCCTTCCTGAGCAGTACTTC

v_call: TRBV11-2
d_call: .
clone_size: few
j_call: TRBJ2-5
cdr3_aa: CASSLGRLVSVGQETQYF
cdr3_nt: TGTGCCAGCAGCTTAGGCCGACTAGTTTCCGTCGGACAAGAGACCCAGTACTTC

v_call: TRBV7-9
d_call: .
clone_size: .
j_call: TRBJ2-2
cdr3_aa: CASSTTVGELFF
cdr3_nt: TGTGCCAGCAGTACTACGGTGGGGGAGCTGTTTTTT

v_call: TRBV25-1
d_call: .
clone_size: .
j_call: TRBJ2-5
cdr3_aa: CASRSPQGLGETQYF
cdr3_nt: TGTGCCAGCAGAAGTCCCCAGGGGTTAGGAGAGACCCAGTACTTC

v_call: TRBV2
d_call: .
clone_size: .
j_call: TRBJ2-3
cdr3_aa: CASSETDPLETQYF
cdr3_nt: TGTGCCAGCAGTGAAACGGACCCCTTGGAGACGCAGTATTTT

v_call: TRBV19
d_call: TRBD2
clone_size: .
j_call: TRBJ2-3
cdr3_aa: CASTTSGGTDTQYF
cdr3_nt: TGTGCCAGTACGACTAGCGGAGGCACAGATACGCAGTATTTT

v_call: TRBV20-1
d_call: .
clone_size: .
j_call: TRBJ2-1
cdr3_aa: CSASSVYNEQFF
cdr3_nt: TGCAGTGCTAGCTCAGTCTACAATGAGCAGTTCTTC

v_call: TRBV28
d_call: .
clone_size: once
j_call: TRBJ2-1
cdr3_aa: CASSRILSYNEQFF
cdr3_nt: TGTGCCAGCAGCCGGATACTCTCCTACAATGAGCAGTTCTTC

v_call: TRBV6-1
d_call: TRBD1
clone_size: few
j_call: TRBJ1-5
cdr3_aa: CASSIHGTVNQPQHF
cdr3_nt: TGTGCCAGCAGCATTCACGGGACAGTCAATCAGCCCCAGCATTTT

v_call: TRBV4-3
d_call: TRBD2
clone_size: .
j_call: TRBJ2-1
cdr3_aa: CASSQDRRGDEQFF
cdr3_nt: TGCGCCAGCAGCCAAGATAGGCGGGGGGATGAGCAGTTCTTC

v_call: TRBV3-1
d_call: TRBD2
clone_size: .
j_call: TRBJ2-1
cdr3_aa: CASSQLAVSSYNEQFF
cdr3_nt: TGTGCCAGCAGCCAACTAGCGGTTAGCTCCTACAATGAGCAGTTCTTC

v_call: TRBV14
d_call: .
clone_size: .
j_call: TRBJ1-2
cdr3_aa: CASSQDAGGRTNYGYTF
cdr3_nt: TGTGCCAGCAGCCAAGATGCGGGCGGACGTACTAACTATGGCTACACCTTC

v_call: TRBV29-1
d_call: .
clone_size: .
j_call: TRBJ1-2
cdr3_aa: CSVEENQEDGYTF
cdr3_nt: TGCAGCGTTGAGGAGAATCAGGAAGATGGCTACACCTTC

v_call: TRBV27
d_call: .
clone_size: .
j_call: TRBJ1-1
cdr3_aa: CASSLITNTEAFF
cdr3_nt: TGTGCCAGCAGCCTAATCACGAACACTGAAGCTTTCTTT

v_call: TRBV29-1
d_call: .
clone_size: .
j_call: TRBJ1-2
cdr3_aa: CSVPGPGNGYTF
cdr3_nt: TGCAGCGTGCCGGGGCCGGGGAATGGCTACACCTTC

v_call: TRBV7-2
d_call: .
clone_size: .
j_call: TRBJ1-1
cdr3_aa: CASSFANRRNTEAFF
cdr3_nt: TGTGCCAGCAGCTTCGCGAACCGACGGAACACTGAAGCTTTCTTT

v_call: TRBV5-6
d_call: .
clone_size: .
j_call: TRBJ2-1
cdr3_aa: CASGGSPRGAYNEQFF
cdr3_nt: TGTGCCAGCGGCGGGTCCCCTCGTGGGGCATACAATGAGCAGTTCTTC

v_call: TRBV27
d_call: TRBD1
clone_size: .
j_call: TRBJ1-5
cdr3_aa: CASSLLGQGTQPQHF
cdr3_nt: TGTGCCAGCAGTTTACTAGGACAGGGCACTCAGCCCCAGCATTTT

v_call: TRBV19
d_call: .
clone_size: .
j_call: TRBJ1-2
cdr3_aa: CASRMTGDNYGYTF
cdr3_nt: TGTGCCAGTAGGATGACAGGAGATAACTATGGCTACACCTTC

v_call: TRBV27
d_call: .
clone_size: .
j_call: TRBJ2-1
cdr3_aa: CASSPPEGGQDEQFF
cdr3_nt: TGTGCCAGCAGTCCCCCCGAGGGGGGCCAGGATGAGCAGTTCTTC

v_call: TRBV27
d_call: .
clone_size: once
j_call: TRBJ1-4
cdr3_aa: CASRAFATNEKLFF
cdr3_nt: TGTGCCAGCAGGGCTTTCGCAACTAATGAAAAACTGTTTTTT

v_call: TRBV19
d_call: TRBD1
clone_size: .
j_call: TRBJ2-1
cdr3_aa: CASSIVDRGYNEQFF
cdr3_nt: TGTGCCAGTAGTATCGTCGACAGGGGGTACAATGAGCAGTTCTTC

v_call: TRBV9
d_call: .
clone_size: .
j_call: TRBJ2-1
cdr3_aa: CASSVDGNGVVNEQFF
cdr3_nt: TGTGCCAGCAGCGTTGACGGGAATGGGGTTGTGAATGAGCAGTTCTTC

v_call: TRBV12-3/TRBV12-4
d_call: .
clone_size: .
j_call: TRBJ2-7
cdr3_aa: CASSYGESYEQYF
cdr3_nt: TGTGCCAGCAGCTACGGGGAAAGCTACGAGCAGTACTTC

v_call: TRBV30
d_call: .
clone_size: .
j_call: TRBJ2-1
cdr3_aa: CAWSAYRVVNEQFF
cdr3_nt: TGTGCCTGGAGTGCCTACAGGGTTGTCAATGAGCAGTTCTTC

v_call: TRBV5-6
d_call: .
clone_size: .
j_call: TRBJ2-2
cdr3_aa: CASSLDGGTGELFF
cdr3_nt: TGTGCCAGCAGCTTGGATGGGGGTACCGGGGAGCTGTTTTTT

v_call: TRBV4-3
d_call: TRBD1
clone_size: .
j_call: TRBJ1-3
cdr3_aa: CASRETGVSGNTIYF
cdr3_nt: TGCGCCAGCAGAGAAACAGGGGTATCTGGAAACACCATATATTTT

v_call: TRBV6-6
d_call: .
clone_size: .
j_call: TRBJ1-1
cdr3_aa: CASSYKGVSYTEAFF
cdr3_nt: TGTGCCAGCAGTTACAAGGGAGTCTCTTACACTGAAGCTTTCTTT